This is a list of T cell receptor beta chains from one sample in a study of T cell responses to AZD1222 COVID-19 vaccine. Sequencing used immunoSEQ multiplex PCR; TCRdb keeps in-frame clones, though not all of them. Here the sample spans around 120,000 clones, 80% to 90% being singletons. The sequencing here drew on peripheral blood, taken on day 0 of AZD1222 vaccination. The receptor set was obtained from an adult in good health. The CDR3 runs from the conserved cysteine through the conserved F or W. The D gene is left open where the match is weak. A clone size is listed for some rows: how often the clone was seen (once, few, many), or a class if it is expanded.

size: -
V: TRBV7-9
D: -
J: TRBJ2-3
DNA: TGTGCCAGCGTTCAGGGTACTAGCACAGATACGCAGTATTTT
CDR3: CASVQGTSTDTQYF

size: -
V: TRBV9
D: -
J: TRBJ2-2
DNA: TGTGCCAGCAGCGTAGGGAACACCGGGGAGCTGTTTTTT
CDR3: CASSVGNTGELFF

size: once
V: TRBV20-1
D: -
J: TRBJ2-3
DNA: TGCAGTGCTAGTACTAGCCCAGAGTGGACAGATACGCAGTATTTT
CDR3: CSASTSPEWTDTQYF

size: -
V: TRBV10-2
D: -
J: TRBJ2-3
DNA: TGCGCCAGAGTGGCCGGGACTCGTTTGAGATCGCAGTATTTT
CDR3: CARVAGTRLRSQYF

size: once
V: TRBV4-2
D: TRBD2
J: TRBJ2-2
DNA: TGTGCCACTGGACTAGCGGGAAGGGGAAACACCGGGGAGCTGTTTTTT
CDR3: CATGLAGRGNTGELFF

size: -
V: TRBV15
D: -
J: TRBJ2-7
DNA: TGTGCCACCAGCTCCCTGACTACGCCCCACGAGCAGTACTTC
CDR3: CATSSLTTPHEQYF

size: -
V: TRBV12-5
D: TRBD2
J: TRBJ2-2
DNA: TGTGCTAGTGGTCCCCGGGGGGGGCTGAACACCGGGGAGCTGTTTTTT
CDR3: CASGPRGGLNTGELFF

size: -
V: TRBV3-1/TRBV3-2
D: -
J: TRBJ1-2
DNA: TGTGCCAGCAGCCAAGATTCGTTATCAGACTATGGCTACACCTTC
CDR3: CASSQDSLSDYGYTF

size: -
V: TRBV30
D: -
J: TRBJ2-2
DNA: TGTGCCTGGAGTATTGCGGGACGAACGAACACCGGGGAGCTGTTTTTT
CDR3: CAWSIAGRTNTGELFF

size: -
V: TRBV5-1
D: -
J: TRBJ1-4
DNA: TGCGCCAGCAGCTTGGCCTACGGGGAAAAACTGTTTTTT
CDR3: CASSLAYGEKLFF

size: -
V: TRBV20-1
D: -
J: TRBJ2-5
DNA: TGCAGTGCTTTTGCCGGGGAGACCCAGTACTTC
CDR3: CSAFAGETQYF

size: -
V: TRBV5-4
D: -
J: TRBJ2-5
DNA: TGTGCCAGCAGCTTCGGGGAGACCCAGTACTTC
CDR3: CASSFGETQYF

size: -
V: TRBV9
D: -
J: TRBJ1-3
DNA: TGTGCCAGCAACGTGGGGGGCGCTGGAAACACCATATATTTT
CDR3: CASNVGGAGNTIYF

size: -
V: TRBV5-4
D: TRBD1
J: TRBJ2-6
DNA: TGTGCCAGCAGCCCACAGGGGGCGTCTGGGGCCAACGTCCTGACTTTC
CDR3: CASSPQGASGANVLTF

size: few
V: TRBV5-1
D: -
J: TRBJ1-2
DNA: TGCGCCAGCAGCTTGGATCATCCGGACGGAGGCTATGGCTACACCTTC
CDR3: CASSLDHPDGGYGYTF

size: -
V: TRBV2
D: -
J: TRBJ1-4
DNA: TGTGCCAGCAGAGTAGTCGCGGAAAAACTGTTTTTT
CDR3: CASRVVAEKLFF

size: once
V: TRBV6-1
D: -
J: TRBJ1-2
DNA: TGTGCCAGCAGTGAACATTGGGACTATGGCTACACCTTC
CDR3: CASSEHWDYGYTF

size: -
V: TRBV30
D: -
J: TRBJ1-2
DNA: TGTGCCTGGAGTCAGAACCAGAATTTAGCTAACTATGGCTACACCTTC
CDR3: CAWSQNQNLANYGYTF

size: -
V: TRBV7-9
D: -
J: TRBJ1-4
DNA: TGTGCCAGCAGCCAGAGTAATGAAAAACTGTTTTTT
CDR3: CASSQSNEKLFF